The clone carrying this T cell receptor beta chain was counted many times. Its matching antigen is unknown. Newly diagnosed patients aged 18 to 65 had hyperthyroidism of under 2 months' duration. Clinicians diagnosed patients from clinical symptoms, serum thyroxine and TRAb, thyroid ultrasound and orbital computed tomography. The investigators amplified TCR beta CDR3 regions from RNA transcripts. An initial round of RT-PCR targeting the TCR CDR3 relied on the HTBI primer set. TCRdb used MiXCR to reprocess the multiplex PCR reads, holding one entry per CDR3 protein. The table lists approximately 500,000 distinct CDR3 sequences, around 42% of them singletons. Trimming at V came to 6 bases and at J to 6 bases, leaving 7 bases not matched to a gene. The CDR3 has 15 residues. CDR1 LGHNT and CDR2 FRNRAP come from the germline V gene. The data were taken from a study of T cells in Graves' hyperthyroidism and ophthalmopathy. Study-wide results and caveats: In the blood, most expanded thyroid clonotypes above 0.001 appeared as well. Before onset, ophthalmopathy was predicted by the model a median roughly six months earlier.

The receptor's source is a woman aged 18-30 years with Graves' hyperthyroidism. The chain carries TRBV12-5 and TRBJ1-5, with TRBD1 matching 11 bases. What was sequenced was peripheral blood or thyroid tissue (not recorded which). The CDR3: CASGLGTGGFQPQHF. CDR3 sequence (DNA): TGTGCTAGTGGCCTCGGGACAGGGGGTTTTCAGCCCCAGCATTTT.